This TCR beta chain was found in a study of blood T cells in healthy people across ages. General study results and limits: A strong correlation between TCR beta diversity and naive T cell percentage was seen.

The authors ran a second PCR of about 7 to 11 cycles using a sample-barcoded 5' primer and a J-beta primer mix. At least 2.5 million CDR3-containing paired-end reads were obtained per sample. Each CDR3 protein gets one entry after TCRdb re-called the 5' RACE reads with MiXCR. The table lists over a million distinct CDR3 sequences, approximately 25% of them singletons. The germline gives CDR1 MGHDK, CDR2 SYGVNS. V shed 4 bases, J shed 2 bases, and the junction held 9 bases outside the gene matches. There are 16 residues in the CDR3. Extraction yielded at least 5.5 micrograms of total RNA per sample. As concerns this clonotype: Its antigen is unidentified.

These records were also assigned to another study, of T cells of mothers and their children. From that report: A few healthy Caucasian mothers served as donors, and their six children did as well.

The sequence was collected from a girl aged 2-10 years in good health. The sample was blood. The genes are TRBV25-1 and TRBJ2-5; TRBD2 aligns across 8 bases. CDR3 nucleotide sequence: TGTGCCAGCAGTGGGGGCAGACTAGCGCGACAAGAGACCCAGTACTTC. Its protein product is CASSGGRLARQETQYF.